This passage covers 13 T cell receptor beta chains from one sample sequenced in a study of blood T cell repertoires in COVID-19 (dated by TCRdb to the early 2020s). Library creation used the immunoSEQ multiplex PCR assay. TCRdb holds this immuneACCESS table with in-frame rearrangements only. Some clones are missing; in checked studies, unresolved V genes explain under half, and the rest has no known cause. The sample table shows around 310,000 clones, and 88% are seen once. The top ten clones comprise approximately 4% of the sample. What was sequenced was peripheral blood. Receptor source: a woman aged 50 to 60 with active or convalescent COVID-19.

The genes are TRBV2 and TRBJ2-7; 7 nucleotides agree with TRBD1. The CDR3 spans 14 residues. Trimming at V came to 8 bases and at J to 4 bases, leaving 11 bases not matched to a gene. Germline V gene data show CDR1 as SNHLY and CDR2 as FYNNEI. The CDR3 DNA reads TGTGCCAGCGTTCACCCCGGGACAGAGTACGAGCAGTACTTC. Amino acid sequence: CASVHPGTEYEQYF. The entire variable domain, with the rest obtained from reference TRBV2 and TRBJ2-7, is as follows: EPEVTQTPSHQVTQMGQEVILRCVPISNHLYFYWYRQILGQKVEFLVSFYNNEISEKSEIFDDQFSVERPDGSNFTLKIRSTKLEDSAMYFCASVHPGTEYEQYFGPGTRLTVT.

This clone was observed a single time. The V and J genes are TRBV6-2 or TRBV6-3 and TRBJ1-2; D is undetermined. The CDR3 has 14 residues. Trimming took off 1 base at V and 0 bases at J, with 6 bases between the two ends. Germline V gene lookup returns CDR1 MNHEY and CDR2 SVGEGT. CDR3 in amino acids: CASSYWRSNYGYTF. In nucleotides, the CDR3 is TGTGCCAGCAGTTACTGGAGATCTAACTATGGCTACACCTTC.

This rearrangement joins TRBV7-2 to TRBJ2-7, with a weak D call TRBD2 (5 bases). V lost 11 bases and J 5 bases, leaving 22 bases between the germline ends. This CDR3 spans 14 amino acids. In germline, CDR1 is SGHTA, CDR2 FQGNSA. The CDR3, as DNA: TGTGCCTCGAGCGCGCAGGCGGGTCGGGACGAGCAGTACTTC. It specifies CASSAQAGRDEQYF. The full variable domain, rest sourced from reference TRBV7-2 and TRBJ2-7, is GAGVSQSPSNKVTEKGKDVELRCDPISGHTALYWYRQSLGQGLEFLIYFQGNSAPDKSGLPSDRFSAERTGGSVSTLTIQRTQQEDSAVYLCASSAQAGRDEQYFGPGTRLTVT.

The chain recombines TRBV19 with TRBJ2-5; 8 positions agree with TRBD2. This CDR3 comprises 16 residues. V trimming: 5 bases; J trimming: 5 bases; junction bases outside the gene matches: 13. The germline V gene has CDR1 LNHDA and CDR2 SQIVND (reference sequence). This chain's CDR3 is CASSPRGGGSGETQYF. The CDR3 DNA sequence: TGTGCCAGTAGTCCTCGGGGGGGCGGCTCTGGGGAGACCCAGTACTTC.

The genes are TRBV12-5 and TRBJ2-7; possibly TRBD1 for D (5 bases). The CDR3 has 13 amino acids. Trimming left V 8 bases short and J 1 base short, with 12 bases between. The V gene's germline CDR1 is LGHNT and CDR2 FRNRAP. CDR3 amino acids: CASSTEKSYEQYF. CDR3 coding DNA: TGTGCTAGTTCGACAGAGAAGTCCTACGAGCAGTACTTC.

This clone appeared once. The J gene is TRBJ1-5, the V gene TRBV7-2; D not resolved. The CDR3 runs 13 residues. Germline V gives CDR1 SGHTA, CDR2 FQGNSA. Trimming shortened V by 3 bases and J by 5 bases, and 8 bases separated the two germline ends. This chain's CDR3 is CASSFHGDQPQHF. The CDR3 region has the DNA TGTGCCAGCAGCTTTCACGGGGATCAGCCCCAGCATTTT.

This clone was seen a few times. This sequence joins TRBV30 and TRBJ1-4; D remains unclear. The ends were cut back, 8 bases at V and 2 bases at J, with 9 bases in the middle. Per germline, CDR1 GTSNPN and CDR2 SVGIG (reference sequence). CDR3 size: 12 residues. The CDR3: CAEGRTNEKLFF. The CDR3 DNA is TGTGCCGAAGGGAGGACTAATGAAAAACTGTTTTTT.

V usage is TRBV24-1 and J usage is TRBJ2-3; 9 positions match TRBD1. The trim removed 2 bases at V and 4 bases at J, leaving 6 bases unmatched. CDR1 and CDR2 from the germline V gene are KGHDR and SFDVKD. The CDR3 length is 16 residues. CDR3 bases: TGTGCCACCAGTGATTCCGGGACAGGGACTTCAGATACGCAGTATTTT. Encoded protein: CATSDSGTGTSDTQYF.

About this clone: The same CDR3 also results from other DNA sequences found in this sample. The rearrangement uses TRBV18 and TRBJ1-5; weak D call: TRBD1 (5 bases). The CDR3 sequence is 14 residues long. V was cut by 3 bases and J by 2 bases, with 8 bases left in between. The germline gives CDR1 KGHSH, CDR2 LQKENI. This chain's CDR3 is CASSPQGGNQPQHF. The DNA for the CDR3 is TGTGCCAGCTCACCCCAAGGGGGCAATCAGCCCCAGCATTTT.

This clone was detected only once. The genes are TRBV12-3 or TRBV12-4 and TRBJ2-5; D ambiguous. V was shortened by 6 bases and J by 5 bases, with 13 bases between the two germline ends. CDR3 length: 13 residues. DNA for the CDR3: TGTGCCAGCAGAGCTACTACGGTGGAGACCCAGTACTTC. Its translation is CASRATTVETQYF.

V gene TRBV5-8 combines with J gene TRBJ1-5; tentative D call: TRBD1 (6 bases). Germline lookup yields CDR1 SGHTS and CDR2 YDEGEE. This CDR3 is 15 amino acids long. Trimming pared 7 bases from V and 0 bases from J, leaving 14 bases between. CDR3 in DNA: TGTGCCAGCTTCACCGCCAGGGGTAGCAATCAGCCCCAGCATTTT. It specifies CASFTARGSNQPQHF.

This chain uses TRBV28 with TRBJ1-2; no clear D. This CDR3 has 16 residues. The germline CDR1 and CDR2 sequences are MDHEN and SYDVKM. The V gene lost 4 bases and the J gene lost 8 bases, with 23 bases spanning the gap. The CDR3 is CASSSSDLTVTRGYTF. CDR3 coding DNA: TGTGCCAGCAGTTCCTCCGACTTAACGGTAACGAGGGGCTACACCTTC.

The chain carries TRBV7-9 and TRBJ2-7; D is uncertain. The CDR3 extends over 15 amino acids. CDR1 is SEHNR and CDR2 is FQNEAQ in the germline V gene (reference sequence). Between the trimmed V and J ends, which lost 0 bases and 0 bases, there was a span of 9 bases. The CDR3 here is CASSLALTSSYEQYF. CDR3 nucleotide sequence: TGTGCCAGCAGCTTAGCGCTAACCTCCTCCTACGAGCAGTACTTC.